This T cell receptor (beta chain) was identified in a study of T-cell memory formation after mild COVID-19. General study points: Largely, contracting CD4+ clones fell within CM and EM, and contracting CD8+ clones within EMRA.

Germline V CDR1 and CDR2: MNHEY, SVGEGT. There are 13 residues in the CDR3. The V and J ends lost 7 bases and 2 bases respectively, with 9 bases between them. TCRdb independently ran MiXCR on the 5' RACE reads; one entry per CDR3 protein. Of around 510,000 distinct CDR3 sequences listed, roughly 20% are singletons. Notes on this clonotype: The antigen is unknown.

The sequenced sample was PBMCs or a T cell subset sorted from them (not recorded which). The V call is TRBV6-2 or TRBV6-3, the J call TRBJ2-1, with a tentative D call TRBD2 (6 bases). This sequence was found in an adult woman who had mild COVID-19 (a few samples of this study predate the infection). Cell type and time point are not known. The CDR3 nucleotides read TGTGCCAGCAAGATAGCGGCCTACAATGAGCAGTTCTTC. This sequence encodes CASKIAAYNEQFF.